Listed below are T cell receptor beta chains from one sample, sequenced in a study of Ad26.COV2.S vaccination and SARS-CoV-2 variants. The data were produced by immunoSEQ multiplex PCR, yet TCRdb's version contains in-frame clones alone and is incomplete. The sample holds 300,000 to 400,000 clones, 92% seen once. Here the sequenced sample was peripheral blood, taken after recovery from COVID-19. These receptors were taken from a human donor who had recovered from COVID-19. Both conserved end residues are part of each CDR3. A D gene is named only where the DNA matches it firmly. A clone size is listed for some rows: how often the clone was seen (once, few, many), or a class if it is expanded.

J gene	V gene	D gene	clone size	CDR3 protein	CDR3 DNA
TRBJ1-1	TRBV25-1	.	.	CASSQGFSTEAFF	TGTGCCAGTTCTCAGGGTTTCAGCACTGAAGCTTTCTTT
TRBJ2-5	TRBV7-8	TRBD1	.	CASFPRPPPGQQETQYF	TGTGCCAGCTTTCCTAGACCCCCGCCGGGACAGCAAGAGACCCAGTACTTC
TRBJ2-4	TRBV7-2	.	.	CASSLASLGPNQNIQYF	TGTGCCAGCAGCTTAGCGTCCCTGGGACCCAATCAAAACATTCAGTACTTC
TRBJ1-1	TRBV4-1	.	.	CASSQGPLPGTEAFF	TGCGCCAGCAGCCAAGGACCTCTCCCGGGCACTGAAGCTTTCTTT
TRBJ1-2	TRBV6-2/TRBV6-3	TRBD1	.	CASSYLQGANNYGYTF	TGTGCCAGCAGTTACCTACAGGGGGCCAATAACTATGGCTACACCTTC
TRBJ2-7	TRBV7-9	.	.	CASSPREIREQYF	TGTGCCAGCAGCCCAAGGGAAATTAGGGAGCAGTACTTC
TRBJ1-5	TRBV19	.	.	CASNPDVSFNQPQHF	TGTGCCAGTAACCCGGACGTATCCTTTAATCAGCCCCAGCATTTT
TRBJ1-1	TRBV5-1	TRBD1	few	CASSFSGGTEAFF	TGCGCCAGCAGCTTCTCAGGGGGGACTGAAGCTTTCTTT
TRBJ1-5	TRBV18	TRBD1	.	CASSPTGTGVNQPQHF	TGTGCCAGCTCACCAACCGGGACAGGAGTCAATCAGCCCCAGCATTTT
TRBJ1-2	TRBV10-2	TRBD1	once	CASSTQTGGGANYGYTF	TGCGCCAGCAGTACACAGACAGGGGGGGGAGCTAACTATGGCTACACCTTC
TRBJ2-5	TRBV6-5	.	.	CASSPSPSRTQYF	TGTGCCAGCAGTCCCAGCCCCTCCCGGACCCAGTACTTC
TRBJ2-2	TRBV27	TRBD2	.	CASSLIAGGSHGELFF	TGTGCCAGCAGTTTAATAGCGGGGGGCTCACACGGGGAGCTGTTTTTT
TRBJ2-7	TRBV3-1/TRBV3-2	.	.	CASSQVVGEAYEQYF	TGTGCCAGCAGCCAAGTCGTAGGGGAGGCCTACGAGCAGTACTTC